The rows below give T cell receptor beta chains drawn from one sample of a study of blood T cell repertoires in COVID-19. Profiling relied on immunoSEQ multiplex PCR, and the TCRdb table lists in-frame clones only, not all of them. This table has just under 350,000 clones, around 88% appearing once. Sequencing was performed on peripheral blood. The receptors were sampled from a man aged 30-40 years with active or convalescent COVID-19. The CDR3 runs from the conserved cysteine through the conserved F or W.

v_gene: TRBV29-1
CDR3aa: CSVEVHSSGGYNEQFF

v_gene: TRBV19
CDR3aa: CASKGLSNTGELFF

v_gene: TRBV7-8
CDR3aa: CASRLNPTSGVMYF

v_gene: TRBV7-9
CDR3aa: CASSSRYRAATYNEQFF

v_gene: TRBV7-8
CDR3aa: CASSSPRVGGAFF

v_gene: TRBV4-3
CDR3aa: CASSQGLALSSYEQYF

v_gene: TRBV19
CDR3aa: CASSLSGGDYNEQFF

v_gene: TRBV14
CDR3aa: CASSQASAGELFF

v_gene: TRBV3-1/TRBV3-2
CDR3aa: CASRQASLLNYGYTF

v_gene: TRBV6-1
CDR3aa: CASSEGLLGVNTEAFF

v_gene: TRBV7-9
CDR3aa: CASSSLRAQRTDTQYF

v_gene: TRBV27
CDR3aa: CASSLAGDVEAFF

v_gene: TRBV19
CDR3aa: CASSTQVSGAEAFF

v_gene: TRBV7-9
CDR3aa: CASSPRESGNTIYF

v_gene: TRBV18
CDR3aa: CASSPFRPGSHSGANVLTF

v_gene: TRBV5-4
CDR3aa: CASSLEQAPGTQYF

v_gene: TRBV7-3
CDR3aa: CASSSGANTEAFF

v_gene: TRBV3-1/TRBV3-2
CDR3aa: CASSLALGSEQYF

v_gene: TRBV4-2
CDR3aa: CASSQSRSGGALGYGYTF

v_gene: TRBV29-1
CDR3aa: CSVESPVGGNTIYF

v_gene: TRBV7-9
CDR3aa: CASSLYEGTEAFF

v_gene: TRBV5-5
CDR3aa: CASSLVLAAAGEQYF

v_gene: TRBV19
CDR3aa: CASLEGFSRSTEAFF

v_gene: TRBV27
CDR3aa: CASSLSMVGLREKLFF

v_gene: TRBV30
CDR3aa: CAWSKGARTEAFF

v_gene: TRBV5-1
CDR3aa: CASSLGQNYGYTF

v_gene: TRBV4-3
CDR3aa: CASSQGTGVNYGYTF

v_gene: TRBV28
CDR3aa: CASSFRGLAGYEQYF

v_gene: TRBV4-1
CDR3aa: CASSHIDSNTEAFF

v_gene: TRBV9
CDR3aa: CASSPWDSPGNTIYF

v_gene: TRBV13
CDR3aa: CASSPDQGNEQFF

v_gene: TRBV5-1
CDR3aa: CASSLGAGQVVETQYF

v_gene: TRBV2
CDR3aa: CASSDPLSGNTIYF

v_gene: TRBV23-1
CDR3aa: CASSPPLETQYF

v_gene: TRBV28
CDR3aa: CASSRGYTEAFF

v_gene: TRBV15
CDR3aa: CATSRGGRIYNSPLHF

v_gene: TRBV15
CDR3aa: CATSMRRDAEAFF

v_gene: TRBV9
CDR3aa: CASSVGAGTYNEQFF

v_gene: TRBV27
CDR3aa: CASRPLAGGLQETQYF

v_gene: TRBV21-1
CDR3aa: CASSRTGKPNEKLFF

v_gene: TRBV5-1
CDR3aa: CASSFTGGTYEQYF

v_gene: TRBV7-8
CDR3aa: CASSLKGPGRALNEQFF

v_gene: TRBV15
CDR3aa: CATSGRQSNTGELFF

v_gene: TRBV3-1/TRBV3-2
CDR3aa: CASSRGDTGELFF

v_gene: TRBV7-2
CDR3aa: CARRPRSSGRVTDTQYF

v_gene: TRBV5-6
CDR3aa: CASSPYLRLPTGELFF

v_gene: TRBV6-5
CDR3aa: CASSTVGRTGELFF

v_gene: TRBV5-4
CDR3aa: CASSPRLAGGITDTQYF

v_gene: TRBV4-1
CDR3aa: CASSDFRGDHEQYF

v_gene: TRBV14
CDR3aa: CASSNPGQPNEKLFF

v_gene: TRBV28
CDR3aa: CASRSSSYEQYF

v_gene: TRBV2
CDR3aa: CASSDETVLNSPLHF

v_gene: TRBV29-1
CDR3aa: CSVSEEAEAFF

v_gene: TRBV5-5
CDR3aa: CASSFADSRTDTQYF

v_gene: TRBV19
CDR3aa: CASSSGLQETQYF